The 4 T cell receptor beta chains in this list originate from one sample, sequenced in a study of shared clonotypes between healthy human individuals. Data came from immunoSEQ multiplex PCR; TCRdb stores just in-frame clones and leaves some out. The sample contains 450,000 to 500,000 clones, 70% to 80% of which appear only once. The sample taken for sequencing was PBMCs. All receptors come from a woman aged 40 to 49 in good health. Some clones in this sample may be carry-over from other donors' samples.

The V gene is TRBV5-1, the J gene TRBJ2-5, with TRBD2 matching over 7 bases. Trimming cost V 4 bases and J 4 bases; bases outside gene matches: 7. CDR3 length: 14 amino acids. CDR1 is SGHRS and CDR2 is YFSETQ in the germline V gene. As DNA, the CDR3 is TGCGCCAGCAGCATGGCGGAGCGGGGAGAGACCCAGTACTTC. Encoded protein: CASSMAERGETQYF.

The V gene is TRBV23-1, the J gene TRBJ2-7; D remains ambiguous. TRBV23-1 is reported as an ORF; its role is uncertain. CDR3 length: 11 amino acids. Trimming removed 0 bases from V and 7 bases from J, with 4 bases in between. The DNA of the CDR3 is TGCGCCAGCAGTCAATCCAGGGAGCAGTACTTC. Translating it yields CASSQSREQYF.

This clone was detected once. The V and J genes are TRBV6-5 and TRBJ2-5, with D unclear. The CDR3 covers 13 residues. Trimming stripped 5 bases from V and 5 bases from J, with 12 bases between. Germline V gene data show CDR1 as MNHEY and CDR2 as SVGAGI. The CDR3 is CASSGGRRETQYF. The CDR3 DNA follows: TGTGCCAGCAGTGGCGGCCGGCGGGAGACCCAGTACTTC.

This chain joins TRBV9 and TRBJ2-7; a weak D match, TRBD1 (6 bases). Per germline, CDR1 SGDLS and CDR2 YYNGEE. This CDR3 comprises 15 residues. Trimming removed 2 bases from V and 2 bases from J, with 14 bases in between. Here the CDR3 DNA reads TGTGCCAGCAGCGTGCCCCGGACAGAACCCTACGAGCAGTACTTC. Its protein is CASSVPRTEPYEQYF.